This T cell receptor (beta chain) derives from a study of Ad26.COV2.S vaccination and SARS-CoV-2 variants. Study in general: By the intramuscular route, Ad26.COV2.S was given once, or twice 56 days apart. Findings and limits, study-wide: Similar non-spike TCR breadth was seen in vaccine and placebo recipients.

Sequencing was performed with immunoSEQ multiplex PCR; in TCRdb, only in-frame clones are kept and a portion is missing. This sample has some 240,000 clones; approximately 88% occur once, and the top ten carry approximately 3%. In regard to this clone: Its target is unknown.

Germline lookup yields CDR1 MNHEY and CDR2 SMNVEV (reference sequence). This CDR3 has 21 residues. J was trimmed by 1 base and V by 3 bases; bases with no gene match: 20. Treatment: around 19 received Ad26.COV2.S at low or high dose, single or two shots; about 5 received placebo; per-sample allocation not given. Sampling occurred on day 63 after the first vaccine or placebo injection. Wuhan-strain SARS-CoV-2 spike was expressed by the Ad26 vector that made up the vaccine. The sequence derives from a person between 18 and 60 years old who received the Ad26.COV2.S COVID-19 vaccine or a placebo. The rearrangement links TRBV27 to TRBJ1-4, with 7 bases lining up with TRBD1. Sequencing used peripheral blood, obtained in a trial of Ad26.COV2.S vaccine versus placebo. DNA of the CDR3: TGTGCCAGCAGTTTCGTCCCGAGGGGGCTTCGGATCGTGCAAACTAATGAAAAACTGTTTTTT. This gives the protein CASSFVPRGLRIVQTNEKLFF.